The 32 T cell receptor beta chains below come from one sample, sequenced in a study of identical twins (TCRdb year 2016). Library generation was performed with 5' RACE. Sequenced using an Illumina HiSeq 2000. In TCRdb, the public reads were trimmed at Q25 with fastp and aligned with MiXCR, with productive beta chains retained. CDR3 protein duplicates are merged, each entry listing the most common genes and DNA. Counted in this sample were about 790,000 distinct CDR3 sequences; roughly 18% of them appeared once. Together, the top ten hold about an eighth of the sample. These same records also appear under a second study, on T cells expressing NK-cell markers.

Material: PBMCs. Receptors originate from a young woman in good health.

The sample holds a few counts of this clonotype. The chain employs TRBV3-1 and TRBJ2-1, with D hard to call. This CDR3 has 17 residues. V was shortened by 3 bases and J by 1 base, with 16 bases between the two germline ends. Looked up from germline, CDR1 is LGHDT and CDR2 is YNNKEL (reference sequence). CDR3 coding DNA: TGTGCCAGCAGCCATGTGGAGAGAACGCCATCCTACAATGAGCAGTTCTTC. It encodes CASSHVERTPSYNEQFF.

This clonotype turned up a few times. This rearrangement joins TRBV4-3 to TRBJ1-6; possibly TRBD1 for D (5 bases). Trimming left V 7 bases short and J 7 bases short, with 14 bases between. The CDR3 has 14 amino acids. The germline V gene encodes CDR1 LGHNA and CDR2 YSLEER. CDR3 DNA: TGCGCCAGCAAGGAGGGGATTGGCAATTCACCCCTCCACTTT. It codes for CASKEGIGNSPLHF.

This clonotype was seen at least ten times. The chain combines TRBV20-1 with TRBJ2-5, with 10 bases lining up with TRBD2. The CDR3 runs 15 residues. Germline trimming cut 3 bases from V and 1 base from J; bases unmatched to any gene: 5. Germline V gives CDR1 DFQATT, CDR2 SNEGSKA (reference sequence). The CDR3 DNA is TGCAGTGCTAGCGGACTAGCGGAGACCCAAGAGACCCAGTACTTC. Its translation: CSASGLAETQETQYF.

This rearrangement joins TRBV7-8 to TRBJ1-1; no firm D call. The CDR3 covers 13 residues. Germline CDR1 reads SGHVS; CDR2 reads FQNEAQ. V lost 1 base and J lost 2, with 5 bases in between. The CDR3 sequence is CASSLGINTEAFF. CDR3 bases: TGTGCCAGCAGCTTAGGAATCAACACTGAAGCTTTCTTT.

The table lists this clonotype with a few counts. The chain joins TRBV24-1 to TRBJ2-1, with D unclear. Germline CDR1 KGHDR, CDR2 SFDVKD. The CDR3 totals 13 residues. V lost 3 bases, J lost 4 bases, and 6 bases lay in between. The CDR3 protein is CATSDAHYNEQFF. The DNA for the CDR3 is TGTGCCACCAGTGATGCTCATTACAATGAGCAGTTCTTC.

The V and J genes are TRBV11-2 and TRBJ2-7, with D possibly TRBD2 on 6 matching bases. Between the trimmed V and J ends, which lost 8 bases and 2 bases, there was a span of 19 bases. Germline loops: CDR1 SGHAT, CDR2 FQNNGV. CDR3 length: 15 residues. In DNA, the CDR3 is TGTGCCAGCGCCGCGGGGACCCTCGGAACCTACGAGCAGTACTTC. It yields the protein CASAAGTLGTYEQYF.

The CDR3 DNA reads as TGCGCCAGCAGCTCATCGGGGTTCACTGAAGCTTTCTTT. The encoded protein is CASSSSGFTEAFF. The V call is TRBV5-1, the J call TRBJ1-1, with D unresolved. Germline loops: CDR1 SGHRS, CDR2 YFSETQ. This CDR3 spans 13 amino acids. V lost 3 bases to trimming and J lost 4 bases, with 10 bases between them.

This clonotype was detected a few times. The J gene is TRBJ2-1, the V gene TRBV5-5, with TRBD2 identical over 8 bases. The junction had 8 bases not matched to a gene; V was cut back by 5 bases and J by 4 bases. CDR1 SGHKS and CDR2 YYEKEE come from the germline V gene (reference sequence). The CDR3 covers 15 residues. CDR3 DNA: TGTGCCAGCAGTCATACTAGCGGCCGTTACAATGAGCAGTTCTTC. It codes for CASSHTSGRYNEQFF.

V and J are TRBV3-1 and TRBJ2-2; D is uncertain. Trimming stripped 3 bases from V and 5 bases from J, with 13 bases between. CDR3 length: 15 amino acids. Germline CDR1 reads LGHDT; CDR2 reads YNNKEL (reference sequence). The CDR3 sequence: CASSHYRVETGELFF. CDR3 in DNA: TGTGCCAGCAGCCACTATCGGGTTGAGACCGGGGAGCTGTTTTTT.

The CDR3 protein is CSATWGGENEQFF. DNA for the CDR3: TGCAGTGCTACATGGGGCGGAGAAAATGAGCAGTTCTTC. This chain joins TRBV20-1 and TRBJ2-1, with D tentatively TRBD1 (5 bases). Per the germline V gene, CDR1 is DFQATT and CDR2 is SNEGSKA (reference sequence). Trimming left V 4 bases short and J 7 bases short, with 14 bases between. The CDR3 is 13 amino acids.

This clonotype was seen a handful of times. The V gene is TRBV5-1, the J gene TRBJ2-1; the D gene is possibly TRBD2 (6 bases). V lost 4 bases and J lost 2, with 16 bases in between. Germline V gene lookup returns CDR1 SGHRS and CDR2 YFSETQ. There are 16 residues in the CDR3. Here the CDR3 reads CASSPLAGRTYNEQFF. CDR3 in DNA: TGCGCCAGCAGCCCGTTGGCGGGGCGAACCTACAATGAGCAGTTCTTC. The entire variable domain, with the rest obtained from reference TRBV5-1 and TRBJ2-1, is as follows: KAGVTQTPRYLIKTRGQQVTLSCSPISGHRSVSWYQQTPGQGLQFLFEYFSETQRNKGNFPGRFSGRQFSNSRSEMNVSTLELGDSALYLCASSPLAGRTYNEQFFGPGTRLTVL.

This clonotype was counted a single time. The chain joins TRBV6-1 to TRBJ2-4, with no clear D. The CDR3 length is 14 residues. The V gene's germline CDR1 is MNHNS and CDR2 SASEGT. Trimming removed 7 bases from V and 0 bases from J, with 10 bases in between. CDR3 DNA: TGTGCCAGCACAGACCTACTAGCCAAAAACATTCAGTACTTC. Translation gives CASTDLLAKNIQYF.

The chain links TRBV5-1 to TRBJ1-1; D remains ambiguous. This CDR3 has 15 residues. CDR1 is SGHRS, CDR2 YFSETQ, per germline. V shed 0 bases and J shed 1 base, with 10 bases lying between them. The DNA of the CDR3 is TGCGCCAGCAGCTTGGGCTATCAGGAGAACACTGAAGCTTTCTTT. It is translated as CASSLGYQENTEAFF.

This chain uses TRBV12-3 or TRBV12-4 with TRBJ2-3; D remains ambiguous. CDR3 size: 15 residues. The germline V and J ends were trimmed by 5 bases and 1 base, with 13 bases remaining between them. CDR3 DNA: TGTGCCAGCAGTCCTAAGGGCGGAGGCACAGATACGCAGTATTTT. Translation gives CASSPKGGGTDTQYF.

The table lists this clonotype with a few counts. The chain is built from TRBV7-2 and TRBJ1-5, with TRBD1 identical over 8 bases. Germline V gene sequence: CDR1 SGHTA, CDR2 FQGNSA. The CDR3 runs 15 residues. The V gene end was trimmed by 5 bases and the J gene end by 4 bases; junction bases not matched to a gene: 7. The CDR3 bases are TGTGCCAGCAGCCTGGGACAGGCGATGAATCAGCCCCAGCATTTT. Residues: CASSLGQAMNQPQHF.

V gene TRBV9 combines with J gene TRBJ1-3, with 8 bases that match TRBD1. Germline CDR1 reads SGDLS; CDR2 reads YYNGEE. The CDR3 extends over 18 amino acids. The ends lost 0 bases at V and 4 bases at J; junction bases unmatched: 12. CDR3 residues: CASSVDTNRGSRGNTIYF. The DNA of the CDR3 is TGTGCCAGCAGCGTAGATACTAACAGGGGGTCAAGAGGAAACACCATATATTTT.

The chain uses TRBV24-1 and TRBJ2-1; D is perhaps TRBD1 or TRBD2 (5 bases each). The V and J ends lost 5 bases and 1 base respectively, with 11 bases between them. The CDR3 loop spans 15 amino acids. In germline, CDR1 is KGHDR, CDR2 SFDVKD. CDR3 coding DNA: TGTGCCACCAGTGGAGGGGACGGGTCCTACAATGAGCAGTTCTTC. It translates to CATSGGDGSYNEQFF.

This clonotype was observed a few times. The J gene is TRBJ1-4, the V gene TRBV10-3; D is ambiguous. V shed 8 bases and J shed 8 bases, with 12 bases lying between them. The CDR3 is 12 amino acids. Germline CDR1 and CDR2: ENHRY and SYGVKD. CDR3 DNA sequence: TGTGCCATCTCAAGGGCTGGGGAAAAACTGTTTTTT. Translated, it gives CAISRAGEKLFF.

This clonotype came up a few times. The chain uses TRBV12-3 or TRBV12-4 and TRBJ1-5; D is unclear. The CDR3 runs 15 residues. Deletions cut 1 base from V and 1 base from J, with 8 bases between. Written as DNA, the CDR3 is TGTGCCAGCAGTTTAGGGGCGAGAAGCAATCAGCCCCAGCATTTT. Its translation is CASSLGARSNQPQHF.

This clonotype has just a few counts. V gene TRBV13 combines with J gene TRBJ2-1; a possible D gene is TRBD2 (6 bases). CDR1 is PRHDT, CDR2 FYEKMQ, per germline (reference sequence). The CDR3 consists of 12 residues. The germline V and J ends were trimmed by 4 bases and 10 bases, with 11 bases remaining between them. The CDR3 here is CASSYPGLEQFF. The CDR3 nucleotides are TGTGCCAGCAGCTATCCGGGACTCGAGCAGTTCTTC.

The chain has TRBV6-1 and TRBJ2-7; perhaps D is TRBD1 or TRBD2 (7 bases each). The V and J ends lost 6 bases and 4 bases respectively, with 16 bases between them. The CDR3 is 14 residues long. In germline, CDR1 is MNHNS, CDR2 SASEGT. CDR3 region: CASRSGTATYEQYF. In DNA, the CDR3 is TGTGCCAGCAGAAGCGGGACAGCAACTTACGAGCAGTACTTC.

The V call is TRBV7-8, the J call TRBJ1-5; D ambiguous. The V end lost 2 bases, the J end lost 4 bases, and 9 bases lay between the germline ends. CDR1 is SGHVS, CDR2 FQNEAQ, per germline. CDR3 length: 14 amino acids. The CDR3 reads CASSLMPGNQPQHF. As DNA, the CDR3 is TGTGCCAGCAGCTTAATGCCTGGAAATCAGCCCCAGCATTTT.

V usage is TRBV20-1 and J usage is TRBJ2-1; D not resolved. V was trimmed by 3 bases and J by 12 bases, leaving 12 bases between them. Looked up from germline, CDR1 is DFQATT and CDR2 is SNEGSKA (reference sequence). The CDR3 extends over 11 amino acids. CDR3 sequence reads: CSARGVQRQFF. The CDR3 DNA sequence: TGCAGTGCTAGGGGCGTTCAGAGGCAGTTCTTC.

This chain links TRBV5-4 with TRBJ1-1, with no clear D. The CDR3 runs to 14 residues. The ends were cut back, 3 bases at V and 3 bases at J, with 12 bases in the middle. The germline V gene encodes CDR1 SGHNT and CDR2 YYREEE (reference sequence). CDR3 DNA sequence: TGTGCCAGCAGCTCCACATCGAGGGACACTGAAGCTTTCTTT. It codes for CASSSTSRDTEAFF.

This clonotype came up a few times. The chain recombines TRBV5-5 with TRBJ1-2; the D is unclear. The CDR3 is made up of 15 amino acids. Germline CDR1 and CDR2: SGHKS and YYEKEE (reference sequence). V was clipped by 4 bases and J by 0 bases, with 13 bases between them. The CDR3 sequence: CASSPRTDANYGYTF. The CDR3 bases are TGTGCCAGCAGCCCTCGGACGGATGCTAACTATGGCTACACCTTC.

The chain couples TRBV5-8 to TRBJ2-3; D is unclear. Germline-derived CDR1 and CDR2 are SGHTS and YDEGEE. This CDR3 has 15 residues. Deletions cut 2 bases from V and 4 bases from J, with 14 bases between. CDR3 sequence: CASSFARRSPDTQYF. Written as DNA, the CDR3 is TGTGCCAGCAGCTTCGCTCGCCGGAGCCCAGATACGCAGTATTTT.

This clonotype occurred a few times. This chain uses TRBV10-1 with TRBJ2-1; no clear D. V was cut by 10 bases and J by 13 bases, with 20 bases left in between. Germline V CDR1 and CDR2: WNHNN, SYGVQD (reference sequence). The CDR3 has 12 amino acids. The CDR3 bases are TGCGCCACCAGCCCGGGTACTCCTCGTCAGTTCTTC. It encodes CATSPGTPRQFF.

This clonotype occurred a few times. The CDR3 here is CASSPLGGNPYEQYF. The DNA of the CDR3 is TGTGCCAGCAGCCCCCTGGGAGGGAACCCGTACGAGCAGTACTTC. The chain is built from TRBV7-9 and TRBJ2-7; 7 bases are a match to TRBD2. Per the germline V gene, CDR1 is SEHNR and CDR2 is FQNEAQ (reference sequence). The CDR3 loop spans 15 amino acids. With V trimmed by 5 bases and J by 4 bases, 11 bases remained unmatched.

Many counts were recorded for this clonotype. V gene TRBV7-2 combines with J gene TRBJ1-1, with a tentative D call TRBD1 (5 bases). In germline, CDR1 is SGHTA, CDR2 FQGNSA. The CDR3 loop spans 14 amino acids. The germline V and J ends were trimmed by 1 base and 3 bases, with 9 bases remaining between them. Here the CDR3 DNA reads TGTGCCAGCAGCTTAGGTCAGGGCTACACTGAAGCTTTCTTT. It encodes CASSLGQGYTEAFF.

The sample holds a few counts of this clonotype. The chain combines TRBV6-2 or TRBV6-3 with TRBJ2-5; no clear D. Germline V gives CDR1 MNHEY, CDR2 SVGEGT. V was cut by 2 bases and J by 5 bases, with 15 bases left in between. This CDR3 has 15 residues. The CDR3 coding sequence is TGTGCCAGCAGTTACAAAGGTACTCGAGCGGAGACCCAGTACTTC. Its translation is CASSYKGTRAETQYF.

At least ten counts were recorded for this clonotype. The chain links TRBV6-5 to TRBJ1-2; D remains ambiguous. Trimming took 2 bases from V and 3 from J, leaving 7 bases between them. CDR3 length: 13 residues. The germline gives CDR1 MNHEY, CDR2 SVGAGI. The CDR3 DNA sequence: TGTGCCAGCAGTTACGGACTTTACTATGGCTACACCTTC. It translates to CASSYGLYYGYTF.

This clonotype was found a few times. The CDR3 reads CASSFGRYRTGELFF. CDR3 nucleotides: TGTGCCAGCAGCTTCGGGAGATACCGCACCGGGGAGCTGTTTTTT. The chain has TRBV5-4 and TRBJ2-2; TRBD2 might be the D (6 bases). The germline V gene encodes CDR1 SGHNT and CDR2 YYREEE (reference sequence). The CDR3 is 15 amino acids. V lost 2 bases to trimming and J lost 4 bases, with 12 bases between them.